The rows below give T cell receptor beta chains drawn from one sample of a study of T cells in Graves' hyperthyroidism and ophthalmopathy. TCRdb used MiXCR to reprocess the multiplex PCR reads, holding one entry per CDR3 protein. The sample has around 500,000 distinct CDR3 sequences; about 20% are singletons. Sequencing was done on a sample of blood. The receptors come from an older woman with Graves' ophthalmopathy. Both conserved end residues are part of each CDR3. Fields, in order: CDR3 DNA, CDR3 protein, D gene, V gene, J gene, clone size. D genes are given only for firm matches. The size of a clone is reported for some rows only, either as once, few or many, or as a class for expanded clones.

TGTGCCAGCTCACCAGGGCAGGGGCATGAAAAACTGTTTTTT	CASSPGQGHEKLFF	NA	TRBV18	TRBJ1-4	NA
TGTGCCAGTAGTATAGCGGGAGGAACCCACACCGGGGAGCTGTTTTTT	CASSIAGGTHTGELFF	TRBD2	TRBV19	TRBJ2-2	few
TGTGCCAGTAGCGCCGGGACAATCCAAGGAGAGACCCAGTACTTC	CASSAGTIQGETQYF	NA	TRBV19	TRBJ2-5	few
TGCAGTGCTAGTGTAATGAACTATGGCTACACCTTC	CSASVMNYGYTF	NA	TRBV20-1	TRBJ1-2	NA
TGTGCCAGCAGTGGGCAACAGGGGGTTGGAAACACCATATATTTT	CASSGQQGVGNTIYF	TRBD1	TRBV2	TRBJ1-3	once
TGTGCCTGGAGTCGCGGACAGCTCAATCAGCCCCAGCATTTT	CAWSRGQLNQPQHF	NA	TRBV30	TRBJ1-5	few
TGTGCCAGCAGTCTCGGGGTAGCAGATACGCAGTATTTT	CASSLGVADTQYF	NA	TRBV7-2	TRBJ2-3	many
TGTGCCAGCACCACGGGAGCATTAAATTCACCCCTCCACTTT	CASTTGALNSPLHF	NA	TRBV7-9	TRBJ1-6	many
TGTGCCAGCAGCTCACTTGGGGGAGTCACAGATACGCAGTATTTT	CASSSLGGVTDTQYF	NA	TRBV7-8	TRBJ2-3	few
TGCGCCAGCAGGTGGTACACCACAGATACGCAGTATTTT	CASRWYTTDTQYF	NA	TRBV5-1	TRBJ2-3	many